This T cell receptor beta chain was identified in a study of blood T cell repertoires in COVID-19. TCRdb's table, derived via immunoSEQ multiplex PCR, lists solely in-frame clones and lacks some. Seen here are about 480,000 clones, 88% observed once, and the top ten hold 1.5% to 2%. Germline-derived CDR1 and CDR2 are SGHNT and YYREEE (reference sequence). Trimming shortened V by 3 bases and J by 7 bases, and 8 bases separated the two germline ends. The CDR3 contains 12 residues. Sequencing used PBMCs or T cells enriched from blood (not recorded which). This clonotype was sampled from a woman aged 35 to 49 who had recovered from COVID-19. This chain connects TRBV5-4 to TRBJ2-1; no clear D gene. Here the CDR3 DNA reads TGTGCCAGCAGCTCCCCCTCGAATGAGCAGTTCTTC. Translated: CASSSPSNEQFF. The full variable domain, with the rest looked up from reference TRBV5-4 and TRBJ2-1, is ETGVTQSPTHLIKTRGQQVTLRCSSQSGHNTVSWYQQALGQGPQFIFQYYREEENGRGNFPPRFSGLQFPNYSSELNVNALELDDSALYLCASSSPSNEQFFGPGTRLTVL.